Listed here are 20 T cell receptor beta chains from one sample, sequenced in a study of breast tumors, draining lymph nodes, adjacent tissues (dated by TCRdb to the mid-2010s). The lymph node samples were taken from the axillary draining lymph nodes of breast cancer patients. The receptor library was made with multiplex PCR. Sequenced on an Illumina HiSeq 2000. The public reads were quality trimmed at Q25 with fastp and then assembled into clones with MiXCR by TCRdb, keeping productive beta chains. Here each entry gathers all rows of one CDR3 protein and keeps the most common genes and DNA. The sample yields 270,000 or so distinct CDR3 sequences; about 33% were counted once. The ten top clones hold more than 0.85% of the sample. Specimen: axillary lymph node tissue. The receptors originated from a female donor with breast cancer. Some clones in this sample may be carry-over from other donors' samples.

This clonotype was seen repeatedly, ten times or more. The chain couples TRBV7-8 to TRBJ2-1; 8 bases match TRBD2. The CDR3 totals 17 residues. Losses at the gene ends were 6 bases for V and 7 bases for J; bases not matched to a gene: 17. Germline CDR1 SGHVS, CDR2 FQNEAQ. The CDR3 nucleotides are TGTGCCAGCAGTCCCCCACTAGCGGCTCTTGGCGGGAATGAGCAGTTCTTC. This sequence encodes CASSPPLAALGGNEQFF.

This clonotype was counted ten times or more. The rearrangement links TRBV25-1 to TRBJ2-5, with D maybe TRBD1 (6 bases). V was shortened by 2 bases and J by 4 bases, with 14 bases between the two germline ends. The CDR3 spans 15 residues. Germline CDR1 is MGHDK and CDR2 is SYGVNS. The DNA for the CDR3 is TGTGCCAGCAGTGAAATTCAACAGGGTGGAGAGACCCAGTACTTC. Its translation: CASSEIQQGGETQYF. The variable domain in full, with the rest retrieved from reference TRBV25-1 and TRBJ2-5, is EADIYQTPRYLVIGTGKKITLECSQTMGHDKMYWYQQDPGMELHLIHYSYGVNSTEKGDLSSESTVSRIRTEHFPLTLESARPSHTSQYLCASSEIQQGGETQYFGPGTRLLVL.

This clonotype came up many times. The gene calls are TRBV13 and TRBJ2-3; 7 nucleotides line up with TRBD2. This CDR3 contains 17 residues. Germline loops: CDR1 PRHDT, CDR2 FYEKMQ (reference sequence). V was clipped by 5 bases and J by 0 bases; unmatched bases: 11. The CDR3 DNA sequence: TGTGCCAGCAGCCTCACCTTAGCGGGCGGGAGCACAGATACGCAGTATTTT. Encoded protein: CASSLTLAGGSTDTQYF. Combining the CDR3 with reference TRBV13 and TRBJ2-3 gives the whole variable domain AAGVIQSPRHLIKEKRETATLKCYPIPRHDTVYWYQQGPGQDPQFLISFYEKMQSDKGSIPDRFSAQQFSDYHSELNMSSLELGDSALYFCASSLTLAGGSTDTQYFGPGTRLTVL.

Concerning this clonotype itself: This may be a read error: a much more frequent sequence differs by one nucleotide. This rearrangement joins TRBV6-5 to TRBJ1-2, with D uncertain. CDR3 length equals 12 residues. CDR1 MNHEY and CDR2 SVGAGI come from the germline V gene. The ends were cut back, 4 bases at V and 7 bases at J, with 10 bases in the middle. CDR3 sequence (DNA): TGTGCCAGCAGTTCTACAGTCTGTGGCTACACCTTC. It yields the protein CASSSTVCGYTF.

As DNA, the CDR3 is TGTGCCAGCAGCCGGCTAGCGGGAGGGCCGACCGGGGAGCTGTTTTTT. Its protein product is CASSRLAGGPTGELFF. This chain uses TRBV4-2 with TRBJ2-2; 12 bases line up with TRBD2. Looked up from germline, CDR1 is LGHNA and CDR2 is YNFKEQ. CDR3 length equals 16 residues. V lost 4 bases, J lost 5 bases, and 5 bases stayed unmatched.

In this sample, this clonotype turned up once. This could be a read error, since a much larger clone is one nucleotide away. The conserved closing phenylalanine or tryptophan is absent in this CDR3, likely reflecting a read error. No DNA is shown, since the ends of the CDR3 on it are uncertain; the CDR3 is the one TCRdb lists. The chain employs TRBV2 and TRBJ2-3; TRBD1 is taken as the D call from the table, unchecked against the DNA. Germline V CDR1 and CDR2: SNHLY, FYNNEI. The CDR3 length equals 14 residues, ends included. The CDR3 spells CASSVQGAADTQCL.

This clonotype was seen at least ten times. The rearrangement joins TRBV24-1 to TRBJ2-5; 7 bases agree with TRBD2. Germline V gene sequence: CDR1 KGHDR, CDR2 SFDVKD. The length of the CDR3 is 13 residues. V was pared by 9 bases and J by 10 bases, with 13 bases of the junction left unmatched. The DNA of the CDR3 is TGTGCCACCGGGAGCCCAGGGACTAATGTCCAGTACTTC. This codes for CATGSPGTNVQYF.

This clonotype was counted only a few times. Given a much more abundant clone one base away, this may be a read error. This chain uses TRBV7-7 with TRBJ2-7; 9 positions match TRBD1. This CDR3 region has 15 residues. Germline V gene sequence: CDR1 SSHAT, CDR2 FNYEAQ (reference sequence). CDR3 sequence: CASSRSGTGINEQHF. CDR3 DNA sequence: TGTGCTAGCAGCCGATCCGGGACAGGGATTAACGAGCAGCACTTC.

This clonotype was observed many times. The chain couples TRBV7-2 to TRBJ2-3, with 9 bases aligning to TRBD1. J gave up 8 bases and V 5 bases, and 8 bases lay outside the gene matches. The CDR3 covers 14 residues. CDR1 is SGHTA and CDR2 is FQGNSA in the germline V gene. The CDR3 reads CASSLGTGLITQYF. The CDR3 bases are TGTGCCAGCAGCCTCGGGACAGGGTTAATTACGCAGTATTTT.

This clonotype was counted ten times or more. The V gene is TRBV11-2, the J gene TRBJ2-7; D is unclear. The CDR3 spans 14 residues. The germline V gene encodes CDR1 SGHAT and CDR2 FQNNGV. Trimming shortened V by 3 bases and J by 2 bases, and 11 bases separated the two germline ends. CDR3 loop: CASSFFRNPYEQYF. For the CDR3, the DNA is TGTGCCAGCAGCTTTTTTCGGAACCCCTACGAGCAGTACTTC.

V gene TRBV6-5 combines with J gene TRBJ2-1; TRBD2 matches 11 bases. CDR1 and CDR2 (germline): MNHEY, SVGAGI. Losses at the gene ends were 6 bases for V and 4 bases for J; bases not matched to a gene: 17. The CDR3 runs 19 residues. Here the CDR3 DNA reads TGTGCCAGCAGCCACCGACAGGGGGGTAGCGGGAGGGATTACAATGAGCAGTTCTTC. Protein: CASSHRQGGSGRDYNEQFF.

Worth noting for this clonotype: A read error is likely, as this CDR3 ends without the conserved phenylalanine or tryptophan. J is TRBJ1-1 and V is TRBV6-4; possible D gene TRBD1, 6 bases. V lost 1 base, J lost 4 bases, and 10 bases lay in between. CDR3 length equals 14 residues. In germline, CDR1 is MRHNA, CDR2 SNTAGT. In DNA form, the CDR3 reads TGTGCCAGCAGTGACTTAACAGGGAGCACTGAAGCTTTCCTT. It specifies CASSDLTGSTEAFL.

This clonotype has more than one count but fewer than ten. The rearrangement uses TRBV28 and TRBJ2-3; the D is unclear. V lost 5 bases and J lost 0, with 9 bases in between. Germline V lookup: CDR1 MDHEN, CDR2 SYDVKM. This CDR3 comprises 14 residues. CDR3 residues: CASSAYRSTDTQYF. CDR3 bases: TGTGCCAGCAGTGCCTATCGGAGCACAGATACGCAGTATTTT.

At least ten counts were recorded for this clonotype. This sequence joins TRBV30 and TRBJ1-3; D is possibly TRBD1 (5 bases). From germline, CDR1 is GTSNPN and CDR2 SVGIG (reference sequence). The CDR3 loop spans 14 amino acids. V lost 2 bases, J lost 4 bases, and 12 bases lay in between. The CDR3 DNA reads as TGTGCCTGGAGTCTCGGGACGGAAGGAAACACCATATATTTT. Its protein is CAWSLGTEGNTIYF.

This clonotype has a count of ten or more. This chain joins TRBV4-3 and TRBJ1-4; 9 bases map to TRBD1. CDR1 and CDR2 (germline): LGHNA, YSLEER. This CDR3 is built from 14 residues. V was clipped by 3 bases and J by 5 bases; unmatched bases: 1. CDR3 nucleotides: TGCGCCAGCAGCCACGGACAGGGGAATGAAAAACTGTTTTTT. It yields the protein CASSHGQGNEKLFF.

CDR3 sequence: CSASWSGLERVYEQYF. The CDR3 DNA is TGCAGTGCTAGTTGGTCTGGGCTCGAACGAGTCTACGAGCAGTACTTC. The rearrangement uses TRBV20-1 and TRBJ2-7; the D is unclear. Germline assignment: CDR1 DFQATT and CDR2 SNEGSKA (reference sequence). The CDR3 totals 16 residues. Trimming took off 3 bases at V and 3 bases at J, with 21 bases between the two ends.

This clonotype was seen once. Given the absence of the conserved phenylalanine or tryptophan at the CDR3 end, a read error is likely. The chain employs TRBV5-8 and TRBJ2-3, with 7 bases aligning to TRBD1. The CDR3 covers 15 residues. Per germline, CDR1 SGHTS and CDR2 YDEGEE. The CDR3 DNA reads TGTGCCGGCAGCCTAAGGGGACAGTTCACAGATACGCAGTATCTT. As protein: CAGSLRGQFTDTQYL.

At least ten counts were recorded for this clonotype. V is TRBV6-5 and J is TRBJ2-7; D not certain. Trimming cost V 6 bases and J 0 bases, with 15 bases left between them. The CDR3 consists of 15 residues. Per the germline V gene, CDR1 is MNHEY and CDR2 is SVGAGI. The CDR3 DNA is TGTGCCAGCAGAAACGCTGATCGAAGCTCCTACGAGCAGTACTTC. This translates into CASRNADRSSYEQYF.

At least ten counts were recorded for this clonotype. V usage is TRBV20-1 and J usage is TRBJ2-5; 10 bases match TRBD2. Germline lookup yields CDR1 DFQATT and CDR2 SNEGSKA (reference sequence). The ends lost 5 bases at V and 0 bases at J; junction bases unmatched: 6. The CDR3 contains 15 residues. In DNA, the CDR3 is TGCAGTGCTCTGAGCGGGAGGGTTCACCAAGAGACCCAGTACTTC. Translated: CSALSGRVHQETQYF.

This clonotype appeared many times. CDR3 protein: CASSRAGGVYTQYF. CDR3 DNA: TGTGCCAGTAGTAGAGCGGGAGGGGTATATACGCAGTATTTT. This chain joins TRBV19 and TRBJ2-3, with TRBD2 matching over 10 bases. The trim removed 4 bases at V and 7 bases at J, leaving 5 bases unmatched. From germline, CDR1 is LNHDA and CDR2 SQIVND (reference sequence). The length of the CDR3 is 14 residues.